These 31 T cell receptor beta chains were all obtained from the same sample, sequenced in a study of T-cell memory formation after mild COVID-19. TCRdb re-called the 5' RACE reads with MiXCR, one entry per CDR3 protein. The sample includes some 120,000 distinct CDR3 sequences, about 6.5% of them seen just once. Sequencing input: PBMCs or a T cell subset sorted from them (not recorded which). The source of these receptors is an adult woman who had mild COVID-19 (a few samples of this study predate the infection). Cell type and time point are not known.

This clonotype was counted a few times. The chain carries TRBV30 and TRBJ2-6, with D unresolved. V was clipped by 2 bases and J by 0 bases, with 5 bases between them. CDR1 is GTSNPN, CDR2 SVGIG, per germline (reference sequence). This CDR3 has 14 amino acids. The CDR3 bases are TGTGCCTGGAGTTTTGGCTCTGGGGCCAACGTCCTGACTTTC. Translating gives CAWSFGSGANVLTF. Full variable domain (missing parts from reference TRBV30 and TRBJ2-6): SQTIHQWPATLVQPVGSPLSLECTVEGTSNPNLYWYRQAAGRGLQLLFYSVGIGQISSEVPQNLSASRPQDRQFILSSKKLLLSDSGFYLCAWSFGSGANVLTFGAGSRLTVL.

This clonotype was seen more than once but under ten times. This chain connects TRBV11-2 to TRBJ2-2, with 7 bases fitting TRBD2. The CDR3 is 15 amino acids. J lost 7 bases, V lost 3 bases, and 8 bases had no gene match. Germline V gene sequence: CDR1 SGHAT, CDR2 FQNNGV. CDR3 bases: TGTGCCAGCAGCTTGGAGGGAGGGGCCGGCGGGGAGCTGTTTTTT. Protein: CASSLEGGAGGELFF.

This clonotype showed up many times. This chain joins TRBV20-1 and TRBJ2-2; 7 bases map to TRBD2. Germline CDR1 and CDR2: DFQATT and SNEGSKA (reference sequence). The CDR3 extends over 16 amino acids. V lost 2 bases and J lost 1; bases outside the gene matches: 7. Written as DNA, the CDR3 is TGCAGTGCTAGATCCCCTAGCGGAATGAACACCGGGGAGCTGTTTTTT. Translating it yields CSARSPSGMNTGELFF.

This clonotype was recorded a few times. V usage is TRBV27 and J usage is TRBJ1-5; D gene ambiguous. Germline CDR1 and CDR2: MNHEY and SMNVEV (reference sequence). The CDR3 is 14 residues long. The V end lost 5 bases, the J end lost 4 bases, and 12 bases lay between the germline ends. The CDR3 DNA reads as TGTGCCAGCAGTCGGTGGGGTCGGAATCAGCCCCAGCATTTT. It specifies CASSRWGRNQPQHF.

The chain has TRBV10-3 and TRBJ1-1; tentative D call: TRBD1 (5 bases). CDR1 is ENHRY and CDR2 is SYGVKD in the germline V gene. The CDR3 consists of 13 residues. Trimming took 3 bases from V and 6 from J, leaving 11 bases between them. CDR3 nucleotide sequence: TGTGCCATCAGTGACCAGGGTAAGGCTGAAGCTTTCTTT. It encodes CAISDQGKAEAFF.

This clonotype occurred many times. The chain couples TRBV4-2 to TRBJ2-1, with 9 bases aligning to TRBD1. Trimming at V came to 1 base and at J to 3 bases, leaving 4 bases not matched to a gene. The CDR3 totals 16 residues. Germline V gene lookup returns CDR1 LGHNA and CDR2 YNFKEQ. CDR3 nucleotide sequence: TGTGCCAGCAGCCAAGCGTCGGGACAGGGCTACAATGAGCAGTTCTTC. Residues: CASSQASGQGYNEQFF.

This rearrangement joins TRBV5-1 to TRBJ1-2, with D possibly TRBD1 on 5 matching bases. The germline V and J ends were trimmed by 0 bases and 8 bases, with 11 bases remaining between them. CDR1 SGHRS and CDR2 YFSETQ come from the germline V gene. The CDR3 has 13 amino acids. CDR3 sequence reads: CASSLAESGGYTF. DNA of the CDR3: TGCGCCAGCAGCTTGGCCGAATCAGGGGGCTACACCTTC.

This clonotype has only a few counts. The chain joins TRBV11-2 to TRBJ1-1; 10 bases align to TRBD1. This CDR3 contains 20 residues. CDR1 and CDR2 (germline): SGHAT, FQNNGV. V trimming: 6 bases; J trimming: 0 bases; junction bases outside the gene matches: 19. This chain's CDR3 is CASRGRTGGARARVNTEAFF. Written as DNA, the CDR3 is TGTGCCAGCAGGGGACGGACAGGGGGTGCGAGGGCCCGAGTGAACACTGAAGCTTTCTTT.

J is TRBJ1-4 and V is TRBV25-1; 11 bases are shared with TRBD1. J was trimmed by 0 bases and V by 1 base; bases with no gene match: 7. This CDR3 is built from 19 residues. Germline loops: CDR1 MGHDK, CDR2 SYGVNS. CDR3 amino acids: CASSEWTGGLGATNEKLFF. Written as DNA, the CDR3 is TGTGCCAGCAGTGAATGGACAGGGGGCCTTGGGGCAACTAATGAAAAACTGTTTTTT.

The CDR3 is CASSRDPTGGLDTQYF. The CDR3 region has the DNA TGTGCCAGCAGCCGCGACCCGACAGGGGGATTAGATACGCAGTATTTT. The chain couples TRBV7-9 to TRBJ2-3; 9 bases are shared with TRBD1. The CDR3 sequence is 16 residues long. Germline CDR1 is SEHNR and CDR2 is FQNEAQ (reference sequence). V trimming: 5 bases; J trimming: 5 bases; junction bases outside the gene matches: 11.

V usage is TRBV5-4 and J usage is TRBJ2-3; D remains ambiguous. Germline values: CDR1 SGHNT, CDR2 YYREEE (reference sequence). V dropped 0 bases and J dropped 8 bases, with 13 bases sitting between them. The CDR3 contains 14 residues. CDR3: CASSLAQDGSTQYF. The CDR3 nucleotides are TGTGCCAGCAGCTTGGCTCAGGATGGCAGTACGCAGTATTTT.

The CDR3 DNA follows: TGTGCCACCGCTAGCGGGAGTTGGTACGAGCAGTACTTC. Translation: CATASGSWYEQYF. The chain joins TRBV6-2 or TRBV6-3 to TRBJ2-7, with 10 nucleotides matching TRBD2. The trim removed 10 bases at V and 4 bases at J, leaving 7 bases unmatched. Germline CDR1 MNHEY, CDR2 SVGEGT. This CDR3 has 13 residues.

This chain uses TRBV5-1 with TRBJ1-2, with 7 nucleotides matching TRBD1. The CDR3 totals 13 residues. J gave up 7 bases and V 1 base, and 4 bases lay outside the gene matches. From germline, CDR1 is SGHRS and CDR2 YFSETQ. The CDR3, as DNA: TGCGCCAGCAGCTTGACAGGGGTTACTGGCTACACCTTC. It specifies CASSLTGVTGYTF.

This chain joins TRBV5-4 and TRBJ1-1; D unresolved. Between the trimmed V and J ends, which lost 5 bases and 0 bases, there was a span of 11 bases. Germline CDR1 SGHNT, CDR2 YYREEE (reference sequence). This CDR3 is built from 14 residues. The chain's CDR3 is CASRVRGMNTEAFF. CDR3 sequence (DNA): TGTGCCAGCAGGGTGAGAGGGATGAACACTGAAGCTTTCTTT.

The table lists this clonotype with a few counts. The gene calls are TRBV29-1 and TRBJ2-7; D is undetermined. Germline CDR1 is SQVTM and CDR2 is ANQGSEA. Trimming cost V 5 bases and J 2 bases, with 13 bases left between them. This CDR3 has 13 residues. CDR3 sequence reads: CSVRKRPTYEQYF. The CDR3 DNA follows: TGCAGCGTTCGAAAACGTCCTACCTACGAGCAGTACTTC.

This sequence joins TRBV7-3 and TRBJ2-7, with D perhaps TRBD1 (6 bases). Trimming took off 0 bases at V and 4 bases at J, with 7 bases between the two ends. This CDR3 comprises 13 residues. CDR1 and CDR2 (germline): SGHTA, FQGTGA. CDR3 nucleotide sequence: TGTGCCAGCAGCTTAACCCAGGGGTACGAGCAGTACTTC. As protein: CASSLTQGYEQYF.

In this sample, this clonotype turned up many times. V gene TRBV7-2 combines with J gene TRBJ2-3; a weak D match, TRBD1 (5 bases). V lost 4 bases to trimming and J lost 14 bases, with 22 bases between them. This CDR3 contains 14 residues. CDR1 is SGHTA and CDR2 is FQGNSA in the germline V gene. CDR3: CASSYQGPLASGYF. The CDR3 bases are TGTGCCAGCAGCTATCAGGGCCCCCTCGCCAGTGGGTATTTT.

The genes are TRBV28 and TRBJ2-7; 8 nucleotides line up with TRBD1. J was trimmed by 3 bases and V by 6 bases; bases with no gene match: 1. From germline, CDR1 is MDHEN and CDR2 SYDVKM. The CDR3 runs to 12 residues. The CDR3 sequence is CASRGQVYEQYF. The DNA for the CDR3 is TGTGCCAGCAGGGGACAGGTCTACGAGCAGTACTTC.

The chain couples TRBV12-3 or TRBV12-4 to TRBJ2-7; D ambiguous. The V end lost 2 bases, the J end lost 4 bases, and 18 bases lay between the germline ends. This CDR3 is built from 16 residues. CDR3 nucleotides: TGTGCCAGCAGTTTATATGGCGGCCACACCCCATACGAGCAGTACTTC. This encodes CASSLYGGHTPYEQYF.

This clonotype was recorded a few times. The chain employs TRBV7-7 and TRBJ2-7; TRBD2 is a possible D gene (6 bases). CDR3 size: 14 residues. The V and J ends lost 1 base and 4 bases respectively, with 11 bases between them. Germline CDR1 reads SSHAT; CDR2 reads FNYEAQ (reference sequence). The CDR3 reads CASSLEAGRYEQYF. CDR3 DNA: TGTGCCAGCAGCTTAGAGGCAGGGAGGTACGAGCAGTACTTC.

The chain recombines TRBV5-1 with TRBJ2-1, with 9 positions matching TRBD1. The CDR3 consists of 16 residues. With 2 bases clipped from V and 10 bases from J, the junction kept 13 bases outside the gene matches. Germline-derived CDR1 and CDR2 are SGHRS and YFSETQ. For the CDR3, the DNA is TGCGCCAGCAGCTTAAAGGAGGGACAGGGTACCCCCGAGCAGTTCTTC. Amino acid sequence: CASSLKEGQGTPEQFF.

The rearrangement uses TRBV9 and TRBJ2-5, with no clear D. Deletions cut 1 base from V and 5 bases from J, with 15 bases between. The CDR3 runs to 15 residues. Germline loops: CDR1 SGDLS, CDR2 YYNGEE. DNA of the CDR3: TGTGCCAGCAGCGTAACGACCGGGTCCGGGGAGACCCAGTACTTC. It specifies CASSVTTGSGETQYF.

This clonotype came up a few times. The CDR3, as DNA: TGTGCCAGCAGCCAAGTAGGGGACAGGGGCGGTGAAAAACTGTTTTTT. This gives the protein CASSQVGDRGGEKLFF. The chain is built from TRBV4-2 and TRBJ1-4; TRBD1 matches at 10 bases. The V segment lost 1 base and the J segment 7 bases; nucleotides outside the gene matches: 6. The germline CDR1 and CDR2 sequences are LGHNA and YNFKEQ. The CDR3 totals 16 residues.

The chain links TRBV9 to TRBJ1-2, with a weak D call TRBD1 (5 bases). The CDR3 is 13 amino acids. The V and J ends lost 0 bases and 3 bases respectively, with 6 bases between them. Germline V gives CDR1 SGDLS, CDR2 YYNGEE. The CDR3 here is CASSVGGHYGYTF. Here the CDR3 DNA reads TGTGCCAGCAGCGTAGGGGGACACTATGGCTACACCTTC.

The sample holds many counts of this clonotype. The V gene is TRBV24-1, the J gene TRBJ2-5; a weak D match, TRBD2 (6 bases). CDR1 and CDR2 (germline): KGHDR, SFDVKD. The CDR3 length is 14 residues. V lost 4 bases, J lost 5 bases, and 13 bases lay in between. The CDR3 coding sequence is TGTGCCACCAGTGACCCCGCGGGGTCCGAGACCCAGTACTTC. This translates into CATSDPAGSETQYF.

Concerning this clonotype: The junction departs from germline at one end; a sequencing error may be responsible. The CDR3 spells CASSPSGTNVLTF. CDR3 coding DNA: TGTGCCAGCAGCCCCTCTGGGACCAACGTCCTGACTTTC. This chain joins TRBV3-1 and TRBJ2-6; D unresolved. The germline V gene encodes CDR1 LGHDT and CDR2 YNNKEL (reference sequence). The CDR3 is made up of 13 amino acids.

The chain has TRBV29-1 and TRBJ2-7; TRBD2 agrees at 13 bases. V lost 6 bases and J lost 0; bases outside the gene matches: 11. Germline V gene lookup returns CDR1 SQVTM and CDR2 ANQGSEA. There are 17 residues in the CDR3. CDR3 bases: TGCAGCGTAGCCAAACCTTGGACTAGCGGGGGCTCCTACGAGCAGTACTTC. This gives the protein CSVAKPWTSGGSYEQYF.

V gene TRBV3-1 combines with J gene TRBJ2-2; weak D call: TRBD2 (5 bases). The CDR3 totals 12 residues. Between the trimmed V and J ends, which lost 10 bases and 8 bases, there was a span of 14 bases. Germline V CDR1 and CDR2: LGHDT, YNNKEL (reference sequence). CDR3 in DNA: TGTGCCACCACATACGGGGAAGGGGAGCTGTTTTTT. It codes for CATTYGEGELFF.

Only a few counts were recorded for this clonotype. This chain connects TRBV10-3 to TRBJ2-1; D not resolved. The ends were cut back, 3 bases at V and 5 bases at J, with 8 bases in the middle. This CDR3 contains 13 residues. Germline V gene lookup returns CDR1 ENHRY and CDR2 SYGVKD. CDR3 nucleotide sequence: TGTGCCATCAGTGATGGGCGAAACAATGAGCAGTTCTTC. Amino acids: CAISDGRNNEQFF.

This chain uses TRBV20-1 with TRBJ2-3, with TRBD1 matching over 10 bases. Germline lookup yields CDR1 DFQATT and CDR2 SNEGSKA (reference sequence). There are 13 residues in the CDR3. V was clipped by 6 bases and J by 1 base; unmatched bases: 1. The CDR3 sequence: CSAGTGGTDTQYF. The CDR3 region has the DNA TGCAGTGCCGGGACAGGGGGCACAGATACGCAGTATTTT.

The V call is TRBV12-3 or TRBV12-4, the J call TRBJ1-2; D is unclear. CDR3 size: 17 residues. The ends were cut back, 8 bases at V and 1 base at J, with 23 bases in the middle. The DNA of the CDR3 is TGTGCCAGCGGGCACGGGGATTCGAAACTGTTTAACTATGGCTACACCTTC. This sequence encodes CASGHGDSKLFNYGYTF.